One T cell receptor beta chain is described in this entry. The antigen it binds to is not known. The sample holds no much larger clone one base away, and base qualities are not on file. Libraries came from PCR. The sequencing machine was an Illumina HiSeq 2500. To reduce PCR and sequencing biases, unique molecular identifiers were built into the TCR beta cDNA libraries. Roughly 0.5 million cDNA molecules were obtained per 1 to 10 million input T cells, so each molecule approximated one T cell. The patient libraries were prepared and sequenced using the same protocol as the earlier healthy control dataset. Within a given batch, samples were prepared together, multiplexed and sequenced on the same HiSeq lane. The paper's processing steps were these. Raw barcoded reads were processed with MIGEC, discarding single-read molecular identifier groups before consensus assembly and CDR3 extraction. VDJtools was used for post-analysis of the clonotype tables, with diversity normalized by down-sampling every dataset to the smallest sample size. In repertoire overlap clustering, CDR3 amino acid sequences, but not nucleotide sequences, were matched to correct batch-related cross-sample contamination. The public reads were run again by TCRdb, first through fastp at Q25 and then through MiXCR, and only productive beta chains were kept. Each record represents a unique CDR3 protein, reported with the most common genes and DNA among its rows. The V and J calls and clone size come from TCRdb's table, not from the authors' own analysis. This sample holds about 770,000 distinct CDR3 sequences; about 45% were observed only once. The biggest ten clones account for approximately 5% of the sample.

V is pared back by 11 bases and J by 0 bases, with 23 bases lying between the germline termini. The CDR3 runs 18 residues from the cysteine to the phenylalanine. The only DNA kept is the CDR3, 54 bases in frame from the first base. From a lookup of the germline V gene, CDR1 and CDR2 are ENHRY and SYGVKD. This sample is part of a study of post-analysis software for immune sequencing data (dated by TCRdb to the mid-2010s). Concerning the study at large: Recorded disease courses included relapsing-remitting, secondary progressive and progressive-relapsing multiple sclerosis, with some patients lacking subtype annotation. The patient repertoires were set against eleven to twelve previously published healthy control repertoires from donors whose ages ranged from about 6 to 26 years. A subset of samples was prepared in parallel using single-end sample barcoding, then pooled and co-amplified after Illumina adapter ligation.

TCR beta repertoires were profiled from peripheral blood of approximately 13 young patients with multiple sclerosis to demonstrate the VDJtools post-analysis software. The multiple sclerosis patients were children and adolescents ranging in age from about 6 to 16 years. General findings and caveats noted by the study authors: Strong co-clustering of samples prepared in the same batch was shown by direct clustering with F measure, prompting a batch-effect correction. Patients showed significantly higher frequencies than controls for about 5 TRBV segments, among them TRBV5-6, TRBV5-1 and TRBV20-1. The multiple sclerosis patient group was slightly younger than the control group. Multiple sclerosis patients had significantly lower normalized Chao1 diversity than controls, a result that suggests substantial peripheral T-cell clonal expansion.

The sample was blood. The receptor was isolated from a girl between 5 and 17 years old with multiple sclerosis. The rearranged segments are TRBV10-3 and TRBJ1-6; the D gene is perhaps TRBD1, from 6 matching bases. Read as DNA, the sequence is TGTGCCGTCATTTCCCGCTCGGGACATAGCTCCTATAATTCACCCCTCCACTTT. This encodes CAVISRSGHSSYNSPLHF.